The present TCR beta chain was sequenced within a study of T cell responses to AZD1222 COVID-19 vaccine. Points from the study as a whole: Unmutated variant regions reportedly attract nearly half of all spike-specific TCRs. Among those given AZD1222, only six were seropositive at baseline. White British people made up most donors, females outnumbered males, and clonal diversity was possibly underestimated.

Concerning this clone itself: The antigen is not known. Other DNA sequences in the same sample also yield this CDR3.

The data were produced by immunoSEQ multiplex PCR, yet TCRdb's version contains in-frame clones alone and is incomplete. The table includes under 150,000 clones, 75% to 95% detected once. V lost 0 bases, J lost 1 base, and 10 bases lay in between. The CDR3 totals 15 residues. Germline V lookup: CDR1 SGDLS, CDR2 YYNGEE. Some second doses came at about 4 weeks and others at about 12 weeks; these were pooled. The J gene is TRBJ2-5, the V gene TRBV9; D remains unclear. This TCR was recovered from an adult who received the AZD1222 COVID-19 vaccine. Sequences were derived from peripheral blood, sampled 28 days after the second AZD1222 dose. CDR3 bases: TGTGCCAGCAGCGTAGCCGGCGGACGCCAAGAGACCCAGTACTTC. It is translated as CASSVAGGRQETQYF. Full variable domain (rest looked up from reference TRBV9 and TRBJ2-5): DSGVTQTPKHLITATGQRVTLRCSPRSGDLSVYWYQQSLDQGLQFLIQYYNGEERAKGNILERFSAQQFPDLHSELNLSSLELGDSALYFCASSVAGGRQETQYFGPGTRLLVL.